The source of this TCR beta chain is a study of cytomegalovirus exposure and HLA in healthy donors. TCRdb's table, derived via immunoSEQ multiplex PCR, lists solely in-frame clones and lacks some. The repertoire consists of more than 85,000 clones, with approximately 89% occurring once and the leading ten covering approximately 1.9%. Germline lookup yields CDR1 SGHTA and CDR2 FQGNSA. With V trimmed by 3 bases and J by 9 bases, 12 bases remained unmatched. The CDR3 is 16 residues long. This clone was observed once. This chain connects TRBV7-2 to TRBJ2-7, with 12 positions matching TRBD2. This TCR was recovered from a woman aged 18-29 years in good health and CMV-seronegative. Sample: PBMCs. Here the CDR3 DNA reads TGTGCCAGCAGCTTCATCCCGGGACTAGCGGGTCCGGGGCAGTACTTC. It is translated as CASSFIPGLAGPGQYF. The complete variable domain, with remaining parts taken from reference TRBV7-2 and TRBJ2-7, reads GAGVSQSPSNKVTEKGKDVELRCDPISGHTALYWYRQSLGQGLEFLIYFQGNSAPDKSGLPSDRFSAERTGGSVSTLTIQRTQQEDSAVYLCASSFIPGLAGPGQYFGPGTRLTVT.